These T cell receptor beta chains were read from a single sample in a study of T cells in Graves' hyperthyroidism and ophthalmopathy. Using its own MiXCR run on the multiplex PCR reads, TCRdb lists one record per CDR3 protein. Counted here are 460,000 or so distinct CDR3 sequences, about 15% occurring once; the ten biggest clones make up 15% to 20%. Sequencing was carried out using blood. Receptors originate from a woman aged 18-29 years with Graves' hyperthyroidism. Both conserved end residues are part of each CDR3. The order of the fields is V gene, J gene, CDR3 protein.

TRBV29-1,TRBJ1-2,CSVGGDNYGYTF
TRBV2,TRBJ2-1,CASSEGVGPYNEQFF
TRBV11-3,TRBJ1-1,CASSLEAHTEAFF
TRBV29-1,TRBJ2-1,CSVEWSPSYNEQFF
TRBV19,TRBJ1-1,CASRKQGRGTEAFF
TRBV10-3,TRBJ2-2,CAISLKGGEGGELFF
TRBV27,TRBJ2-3,CASSLQAGPTDTQYF
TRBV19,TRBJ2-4,CASAPGRGDIQYF
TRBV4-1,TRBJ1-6,CASTLEAANSPLHF
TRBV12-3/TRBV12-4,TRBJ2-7,CASSLFRGEQYF
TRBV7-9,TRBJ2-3,CASSSLDIRTDTQYF
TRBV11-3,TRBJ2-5,CASSGNGQIQETQYF
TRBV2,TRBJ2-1,CATRREGQSDEQFF
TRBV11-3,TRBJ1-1,CASSASDRGAFF
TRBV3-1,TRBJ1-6,CASSQEWEGAYSPLHF
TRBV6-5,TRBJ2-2,CASSYSKRQAGELFF
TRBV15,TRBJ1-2,CATSKTGGGYGYTF
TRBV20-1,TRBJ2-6,CSATRATYSGANVLTF
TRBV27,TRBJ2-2,CASRVQGFTGELFF
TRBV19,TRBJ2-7,CASAPGLAGEFYEQYF
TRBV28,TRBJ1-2,CASSQGYYGYTF
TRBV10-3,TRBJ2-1,CAISTSGSRTINNKQFF
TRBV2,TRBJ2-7,CASARVISYEQYF
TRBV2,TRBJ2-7,CASSETTAYEQYF
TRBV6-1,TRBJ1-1,CASSYGGPGTEAFF
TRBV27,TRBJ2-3,CASSEVPGTSTDTQYF
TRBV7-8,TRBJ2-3,CASSLRLAGTTDTQYF
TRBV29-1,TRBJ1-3,CSVEESGGFTIYF
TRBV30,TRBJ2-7,CALSRVSYEQYF
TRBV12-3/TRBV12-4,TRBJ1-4,CASSLYGAGTPPFF
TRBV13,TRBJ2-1,CASSFVRDYNEQFF
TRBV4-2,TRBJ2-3,CASSQDGPGLADGTDTQYF
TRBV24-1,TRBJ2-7,CATSRECGRYEQYF
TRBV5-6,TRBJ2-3,CASSTGSPDTQYF
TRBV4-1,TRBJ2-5,CASSQVVGQETQYF
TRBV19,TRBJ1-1,CASSIDRRNTEAFF
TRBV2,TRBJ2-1,CASTDGTRGGNEQFF
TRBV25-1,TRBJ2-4,CASSGTGAIAKNIQYF
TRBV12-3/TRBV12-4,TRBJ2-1,CASSNYGLAGADQFF
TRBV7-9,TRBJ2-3,CASSPPPGQGTDTQYF
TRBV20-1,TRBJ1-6,CSARGDKVNSPLHF
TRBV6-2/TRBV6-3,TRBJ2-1,CASTRTSGSIVKQFF
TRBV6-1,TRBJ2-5,CASSSGFGRGSRETQYF
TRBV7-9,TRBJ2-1,CASSSGHGLNEQFF
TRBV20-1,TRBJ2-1,CSATDGVAGVREQFF
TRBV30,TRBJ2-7,CAWRGQGVYEQYF
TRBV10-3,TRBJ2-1,CAISEPPGLAAKFF
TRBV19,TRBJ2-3,CASSPTDRQPQYF
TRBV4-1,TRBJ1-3,CASSPLGQISGNTIYF
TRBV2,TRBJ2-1,CASSERDREMDGVQFF
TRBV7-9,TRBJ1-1,CASRGRGNKEAFF
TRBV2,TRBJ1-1,CASSESFGNTEAFF
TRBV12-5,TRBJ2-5,CASGHPGGETQYF
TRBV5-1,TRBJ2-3,CASGWGGIRTDTQYF
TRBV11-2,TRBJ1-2,CASSIETRGGYGYTF
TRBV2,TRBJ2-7,CASSEEQGMVYEQYF
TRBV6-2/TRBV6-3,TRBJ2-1,CASSYSSGSRNEQFF
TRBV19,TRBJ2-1,CASSWPSGSSEQFF
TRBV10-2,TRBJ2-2,CASSNTGNTGELFF